This TCR beta chain was recovered during a study of T cell responses to AZD1222 COVID-19 vaccine. Overall study findings and caveats: No repertoire was sampled before or during the peak T cell response, only after it. Spike regions recognized by vaccine-associated CD4 TCRs spanned the protein, led by 160-218 and 743-854. Per reports, nearly half of all spike-specific TCRs target regions that are unmutated in variants. There were mostly white British donors and more females than males, and clonal diversity was possibly underestimated.

There are 16 residues in the CDR3. V dropped 6 bases and J dropped 5 bases, with 23 bases sitting between them. CDR1 is SNHLY and CDR2 is FYNNEI in the germline V gene. Comments on this clone: The antigen remains unidentified.

Profiled with immunoSEQ multiplex PCR; TCRdb holds only in-frame clones, not every one. The profile shows approximately 200,000 clones, over 70% of them singletons. The rearrangement uses TRBV2 and TRBJ2-7, with TRBD1 as a possible D gene (6 bases). Material: peripheral blood, obtained on day 0 of MenACWY control vaccination. This receptor was taken from an adult in good health. CDR3 in amino acids: CASSGTTQGNWNEQYF. Here the CDR3 DNA reads TGTGCCAGCAGCGGCACCACTCAGGGGAATTGGAACGAGCAGTACTTC.